The entry that follows covers one T cell receptor (beta chain) sequence. This record comes from a study of T cells in Graves' hyperthyroidism and ophthalmopathy. The CDR3 sequence is 14 residues long. V was clipped by 2 bases and J by 7 bases, with 12 bases between them. From germline, CDR1 is ENHRY and CDR2 SYGVKD. Researchers amplified the TCR beta CDR3 regions from RNA transcripts. The primer set for the first-round RT-PCR of the TCR CDR3 was HTBI. TCRdb recomputed calls from the multiplex PCR reads with MiXCR, one row per CDR3 protein. The sample shows hundreds of thousands of distinct CDR3 sequences, 30% to 40% of them seen only once.

The genes are TRBV10-3 and TRBJ1-5; D is ambiguous. Sequencing input: blood. This clonotype originated in a middle-aged woman with Graves' hyperthyroidism. CDR3 amino acids: CAISENELGQPQHF. CDR3 coding DNA: TGTGCCATCAGTGAGAATGAACTGGGGCAGCCCCAGCATTTT.